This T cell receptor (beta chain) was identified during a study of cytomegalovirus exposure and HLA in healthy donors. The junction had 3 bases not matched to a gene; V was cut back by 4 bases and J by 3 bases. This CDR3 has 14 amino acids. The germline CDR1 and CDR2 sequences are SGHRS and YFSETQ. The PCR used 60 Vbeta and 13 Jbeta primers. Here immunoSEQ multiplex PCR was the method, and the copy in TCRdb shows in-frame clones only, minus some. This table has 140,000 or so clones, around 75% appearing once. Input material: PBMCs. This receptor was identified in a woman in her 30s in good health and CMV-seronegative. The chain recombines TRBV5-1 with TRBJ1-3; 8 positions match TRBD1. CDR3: CASSPGGDGNTIYF. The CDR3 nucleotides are TGCGCCAGCAGCCCAGGGGGCGATGGAAACACCATATATTTT.